A single sample gave rise to the 25 T cell receptor beta chains below, sequenced in a study of cytomegalovirus exposure and HLA in healthy donors. TCRdb's table, derived via immunoSEQ multiplex PCR, lists solely in-frame clones and lacks some. Of 200,000 or so clones listed, approximately 80% are singletons. Input material: PBMCs. Receptor source: a man between 18 and 29 years old in good health and CMV-seropositive.

This chain joins TRBV7-9 and TRBJ1-3; perhaps TRBD1 as D (6 bases). The CDR3 is 17 residues long. Looked up from germline, CDR1 is SEHNR and CDR2 is FQNEAQ (reference sequence). The V and J ends lost 4 bases and 7 bases respectively, with 23 bases between them. This chain's CDR3 is CASSSLRGPKKGNTIYF. CDR3 sequence (DNA): TGTGCCAGCAGCTCCCTGCGGGGGCCGAAAAAGGGTAACACCATATATTTT.

The chain couples TRBV30 to TRBJ2-1, with TRBD1 matching over 7 bases. Per germline, CDR1 GTSNPN and CDR2 SVGIG (reference sequence). The CDR3 has 13 amino acids. Trimming removed 4 bases from V and 5 bases from J; junction bases left unmatched: 5. The CDR3 reads CAWNSGQHNEQFF. In nucleotides, the CDR3 is TGTGCCTGGAATTCGGGACAGCACAATGAGCAGTTCTTC.

The CDR3 DNA sequence: TGTGCCAGCAGTGATGTACAGATAGAAAGCACTGAAGCTTTCTTT. It encodes CASSDVQIESTEAFF. V gene TRBV6-4 combines with J gene TRBJ1-1; D gene ambiguous. Per the germline V gene, CDR1 is MRHNA and CDR2 is SNTAGT. Trimming shortened V by 3 bases and J by 4 bases, and 15 bases separated the two germline ends. The CDR3 has 15 residues.

This rearrangement joins TRBV27 to TRBJ2-5; D possibly corresponds to TRBD1 (5 bases). Germline values: CDR1 MNHEY, CDR2 SMNVEV (reference sequence). This CDR3 has 14 amino acids. Trimming removed 3 bases from V and 4 bases from J, with 12 bases in between. CDR3 amino acids: CASSFQGTGETQYF. CDR3 sequence (DNA): TGTGCCAGCAGTTTTCAGGGAACAGGAGAGACCCAGTACTTC.

The rearrangement links TRBV12-5 to TRBJ2-5, with D possibly matching TRBD2 (6 bases). V was cut by 8 bases and J by 5 bases, with 15 bases left in between. CDR1 is LGHNT, CDR2 FRNRAP, per germline. The CDR3 has 13 residues. The CDR3 spells CASQPPEGETQYF. The CDR3 bases are TGTGCTAGTCAACCCCCGGAGGGGGAGACCCAGTACTTC.

The chain carries TRBV6-5 and TRBJ1-1; the match to TRBD1 covers 9 bases. The junction had 6 bases not matched to a gene; V was cut back by 6 bases and J by 4 bases. The CDR3 has 14 residues. The germline gives CDR1 MNHEY, CDR2 SVGAGI. CDR3 residues: CASRRDREATEAFF. The CDR3 DNA is TGTGCCAGCAGGAGGGACAGGGAGGCCACTGAAGCTTTCTTT.

The V call is TRBV7-2, the J call TRBJ1-1; 9 bases map to TRBD1. The CDR3 covers 16 residues. V gave up 2 bases and J gave up 1 base; unmatched junction bases: 5. The germline CDR1 and CDR2 sequences are SGHTA and FQGNSA. The CDR3 loop is CASSLWDRVENTEAFF. The DNA of the CDR3 is TGTGCCAGCAGCTTATGGGACAGGGTAGAGAACACTGAAGCTTTCTTT.

The chain couples TRBV9 to TRBJ2-1, with 7 bases aligning to TRBD2. V was clipped by 2 bases and J by 6 bases; unmatched bases: 14. The length of the CDR3 is 17 residues. Germline lookup yields CDR1 SGDLS and CDR2 YYNGEE. As DNA, the CDR3 is TGTGCCAGCAGCGTGTCCGGCCGGCGGGAGCTAGGCAATGAGCAGTTCTTC. It codes for CASSVSGRRELGNEQFF.

This clone has only a few counts. CDR3 region: CASSLQSTEAFF. The CDR3, as DNA: TGTGCCAGCAGCTTACAGTCCACTGAAGCTTTCTTT. The chain couples TRBV7-3 to TRBJ1-1; unclear D gene. Germline loops: CDR1 SGHTA, CDR2 FQGTGA. Trimming removed 2 bases from V and 4 bases from J, with 5 bases in between. The CDR3 extends over 12 amino acids.

This rearrangement joins TRBV27 to TRBJ2-3; 9 bases map to TRBD1. Germline values: CDR1 MNHEY, CDR2 SMNVEV (reference sequence). The CDR3 contains 21 residues. Trimming at V came to 5 bases and at J to 4 bases, leaving 25 bases not matched to a gene. Written as DNA, the CDR3 is TGTGCCAGCAGTCCCCGCCCACAGGGGGCTCATGCCAGGTGGGGGGCAGATACGCAGTATTTT. It yields the protein CASSPRPQGAHARWGADTQYF.

The V gene is TRBV7-3, the J gene TRBJ1-2; 7 bases line up with TRBD1. Germline V lookup: CDR1 SGHTA, CDR2 FQGTGA. J lost 4 bases, V lost 6 bases, and 11 bases had no gene match. There are 15 residues in the CDR3. The chain's CDR3 is CASRPETGTAYGYTF. The CDR3 DNA reads TGTGCCAGCAGACCGGAGACTGGGACAGCCTATGGCTACACCTTC.

The chain couples TRBV4-3 to TRBJ2-3, with 7 nucleotides matching TRBD2. This CDR3 has 15 residues. The germline CDR1 and CDR2 sequences are LGHNA and YSLEER. Trimming at V came to 0 bases and at J to 4 bases, leaving 4 bases not matched to a gene. The CDR3 DNA reads as TGCGCCAGCAGCCAAGAGGGGCGGGAGTCAGATACGCAGTATTTT. Protein product: CASSQEGRESDTQYF.

J is TRBJ1-4 and V is TRBV15, with D unresolved. Looked up from germline, CDR1 is LNHNV and CDR2 is YYDKDF (reference sequence). V was trimmed by 3 bases and J by 0 bases, leaving 8 bases between them. The CDR3 contains 15 residues. The CDR3 reads CATSRTSATNEKLFF. CDR3 sequence (DNA): TGTGCCACCAGCAGGACAAGTGCAACTAATGAAAAACTGTTTTTT.

As to this clone: This specimen includes other DNA sequences encoding the same CDR3. This chain joins TRBV30 and TRBJ2-4; D is unclear. Trimming removed 0 bases at V and 1 base at J, with 7 bases between. Germline assignment: CDR1 GTSNPN and CDR2 SVGIG (reference sequence). This CDR3 has 14 residues. CDR3 DNA sequence: TGTGCCTGGAGTGTAGGCGGTGCCAAAAACATTCAGTACTTC. Its protein product is CAWSVGGAKNIQYF.

The genes are TRBV15 and TRBJ2-7, with 7 bases that match TRBD1. This CDR3 region has 14 residues. V was clipped by 0 bases and J by 12 bases; unmatched bases: 11. Per the germline V gene, CDR1 is LNHNV and CDR2 is YYDKDF (reference sequence). CDR3 sequence: CATSRDGRTGPSYF. Here the CDR3 DNA reads TGTGCCACCAGCAGAGATGGCAGGACAGGACCATCGTACTTC. The full variable domain, rest sourced from reference TRBV15 and TRBJ2-7, is DAMVIQNPRYQVTQFGKPVTLSCSQTLNHNVMYWYQQKSSQAPKLLFHYYDKDFNNEADTPDNFQSRRPNTSFCFLDIRSPGLGDTAMYLCATSRDGRTGPSYFGPGTRLTVT.

The rearrangement links TRBV19 to TRBJ1-5; D might be TRBD1 (6 bases). CDR1 is LNHDA, CDR2 SQIVND, per germline (reference sequence). V lost 3 bases to trimming and J lost 6 bases, with 15 bases between them. The CDR3 has 15 residues. CDR3: CASSMGAEFGQPQHF. CDR3 sequence (DNA): TGTGCCAGTAGTATGGGGGCAGAGTTCGGTCAGCCCCAGCATTTT.

The chain recombines TRBV29-1 with TRBJ2-2; possible D gene TRBD2, 5 bases. V lost 4 bases to trimming and J lost 1 base, with 7 bases between them. The CDR3 totals 13 residues. Looked up from germline, CDR1 is SQVTM and CDR2 is ANQGSEA. The CDR3 spells CSVVGRNTGELFF. The CDR3 DNA reads TGCAGCGTTGTTGGGAGGAACACCGGGGAGCTGTTTTTT.

The rearrangement uses TRBV30 and TRBJ2-7; 7 nucleotides align to TRBD2. V shed 5 bases and J 7 bases; nucleotides not matched to a gene: 8. Germline CDR1 and CDR2: GTSNPN and SVGIG (reference sequence). The CDR3 is 12 amino acids. In nucleotides, the CDR3 is TGTGCCTGGGGGAGGGCCCCGGGGGAGCAGTACTTC. It is translated as CAWGRAPGEQYF.

This rearrangement joins TRBV6-5 to TRBJ2-7; D might be TRBD1 (5 bases). Germline V gives CDR1 MNHEY, CDR2 SVGAGI. V lost 0 bases, J lost 5 bases, and 14 bases lay in between. This CDR3 has 15 amino acids. CDR3 sequence: CASSYSGAFSDEQYF. CDR3 bases: TGTGCCAGCAGTTACTCAGGGGCGTTTTCGGACGAGCAGTACTTC.

This clone was seen more than once but under ten times. The chain links TRBV30 to TRBJ2-5, with TRBD2 matching over 13 bases. The CDR3 extends over 15 amino acids. The junction had 9 bases not matched to a gene; V was cut back by 5 bases and J by 6 bases. Looked up from germline, CDR1 is GTSNPN and CDR2 is SVGIG (reference sequence). The CDR3 loop reads CAWGGTSGRAQTQYF. CDR3 in DNA: TGTGCCTGGGGGGGAACTAGCGGGAGGGCGCAGACCCAGTACTTC.

CDR3 nucleotides: TGTGCCAGCAGTTTGCGACAGACTACCGGGGAGCTGTTTTTT. This codes for CASSLRQTTGELFF. The chain links TRBV28 to TRBJ2-2; a weak D match, TRBD1 (5 bases). Trimming shortened V by 3 bases and J by 5 bases, and 10 bases separated the two germline ends. The CDR3 runs 14 residues. Germline V lookup: CDR1 MDHEN, CDR2 SYDVKM.

This chain connects TRBV7-6 to TRBJ2-6; D perhaps matches TRBD2 (5 bases). CDR3 length equals 14 residues. V was cut by 5 bases and J by 2 bases, with 7 bases left in between. Germline CDR1 is SGHVS and CDR2 is FNYEAQ. The CDR3 DNA reads TGTGCCAGCAGCCCAGCGGCTGGGGCCAACGTCCTGACTTTC. Translation gives CASSPAAGANVLTF.

The genes are TRBV7-9 and TRBJ1-2; unclear D gene. Trimming shortened V by 5 bases and J by 6 bases, and 10 bases separated the two germline ends. The germline V gene encodes CDR1 SEHNR and CDR2 FQNEAQ (reference sequence). The CDR3 sequence is 12 residues long. The CDR3 sequence is CASSQTGDGYTF. The CDR3 nucleotides are TGTGCCAGCAGCCAGACCGGGGATGGCTACACCTTC.

This clone was detected once. A read error is likely, as this CDR3 ends without the conserved phenylalanine or tryptophan. Because the CDR3's place on the DNA is in doubt, the DNA is left out and the CDR3 is given as listed by TCRdb. The chain links TRBV19 to TRBJ2-7; TRBD1 reflects the table's D call only, with no check against the DNA. The germline V gene has CDR1 LNHDA and CDR2 SQIVND (reference sequence). The CDR3 is made up of 12 amino acids, end residues included. The CDR3 is CASSTNGGGHVL.

In its sample, this clone was seen once. The chain is built from TRBV5-5 and TRBJ1-1, with 7 bases matching TRBD1. With V trimmed by 2 bases and J by 0 bases, 10 bases remained unmatched. Looked up from germline, CDR1 is SGHKS and CDR2 is YYEKEE (reference sequence). CDR3 length: 17 amino acids. The CDR3 DNA reads TGTGCCAGCAGCTTCCGGGACAGCTGGGCAATGAACACTGAAGCTTTCTTT. It specifies CASSFRDSWAMNTEAFF.